Listed below are T cell receptor beta chains from one sample, sequenced in a study of T cells in Graves' hyperthyroidism and ophthalmopathy. A single record per CDR3 protein comes from TCRdb applying MiXCR to the multiplex PCR reads. The sample lists about 840,000 distinct CDR3 sequences, over 35% seen once, with over 8% in the top ten. Material for sequencing was blood. The receptors shown here come from a man aged 18 to 35 with Graves' hyperthyroidism. CDR3s include the opening cysteine and the closing phenylalanine or tryptophan. A D gene is named only where the DNA matches it firmly. Clone size is stated in some rows and not others, as once, few, many or a class when expanded.

abundance	v_gene	d_gene	j_gene	CDR3aa	CDR3nt
-	TRBV10-3	-	TRBJ1-6	CASSQEGENSPLHF	TGTGCCAGCAGCCAAGAGGGAGAAAATTCACCCCTCCACTTT
once	TRBV4-1	-	TRBJ1-4	CASSQGPLGDEKLFF	TGCGCCAGCAGCCAAGGACCTCTCGGGGATGAAAAACTGTTTTTT
-	TRBV5-1	TRBD1	TRBJ1-1	CASKAGGSEAFF	TGCGCCAGCAAAGCAGGGGGGAGTGAAGCTTTCTTT
few	TRBV29-1	-	TRBJ2-5	CSVPGIGQETQYF	TGCAGCGTGCCAGGGATTGGCCAAGAGACCCAGTACTTC
many	TRBV7-2	-	TRBJ1-2	CASSFAQGDYGYTF	TGTGCCAGCAGCTTCGCCCAGGGAGACTATGGCTACACCTTC
-	TRBV7-2	-	TRBJ1-5	CASTQSGGLNQPQHF	TGTGCCAGCACCCAATCTGGGGGCCTTAATCAGCCCCAGCATTTT
-	TRBV12-3/TRBV12-4	TRBD2	TRBJ2-2	CASTPRGDPGELFF	TGTGCCAGCACCCCGCGGGGGGACCCCGGGGAGCTGTTTTTT
-	TRBV6-1	-	TRBJ1-1	CASSGVVTNTEAFF	TGTGCCAGCAGTGGAGTAGTCACGAACACTGAAGCTTTCTTT
-	TRBV20-1	-	TRBJ2-5	CSASGPFGGETQYF	TGCAGTGCTAGCGGGCCTTTTGGGGGAGAGACCCAGTACTTC
many	TRBV14	-	TRBJ1-1	CASSQVGRPTEAFF	TGTGCCAGCAGCCAAGTCGGCCGACCCACTGAAGCTTTCTTT
-	TRBV5-6	-	TRBJ2-7	CASSLPDVEFSYEQYF	TGTGCCAGCAGCCTGCCGGACGTCGAATTCTCCTACGAGCAGTACTTC
many	TRBV9	-	TRBJ2-2	CASSAPGPELFF	TGTGCCAGCAGCGCACCGGGGCCGGAGCTGTTTTTT
few	TRBV6-5	-	TRBJ2-6	CASSPKQTGPILSGANVLTF	TGTGCCAGCAGCCCGAAGCAGACAGGCCCGATCTTGTCCGGGGCCAACGTCCTGACTTTC
few	TRBV20-1	TRBD2	TRBJ2-7	CSAPILSGNGQQYF	TGCAGTGCTCCAATCCTCAGCGGGAACGGCCAGCAGTACTTC
-	TRBV24-1	-	TRBJ1-5	CATSASGHPGQPQHF	TGTGCCACCAGTGCTAGTGGACACCCCGGTCAGCCCCAGCATTTT
few	TRBV7-2	TRBD1	TRBJ2-2	CASSSQGIGSWELFF	TGTGCCAGCAGCTCACAGGGGATAGGTAGCTGGGAGCTGTTTTTT
many	TRBV5-1	-	TRBJ1-1	CASSFRLANTEAFF	TGCGCCAGCAGCTTTAGGCTCGCGAACACTGAAGCTTTCTTT
-	TRBV7-9	-	TRBJ2-5	CASSPGIRGGDQETQYF	TGTGCCAGCAGCCCCGGGATCCGAGGGGGGGACCAAGAGACCCAGTACTTC
-	TRBV2	TRBD2	TRBJ2-7	CASRGLAGYYEQYF	TGTGCCAGCAGGGGACTAGCGGGTTACTACGAGCAGTACTTC
many	TRBV20-1	-	TRBJ2-5	CSARTNQETQYF	TGCAGTGCCAGGACAAACCAAGAGACCCAGTACTTC
many	TRBV20-1	-	TRBJ1-1	CSVTDLRNTEAFF	TGCAGTGTTACGGATTTAAGGAACACTGAAGCTTTCTTT
-	TRBV19	TRBD1	TRBJ1-1	CASNGKGRGGATEAFF	TGTGCCAGTAATGGGAAGGGCAGGGGGGGAGCGACTGAAGCTTTCTTT
medium-sized	TRBV3-1	TRBD2	TRBJ2-7	CASSLHSRRGDEQYF	TGTGCCAGCAGCCTGCATTCTCGTCGGGGGGACGAGCAGTACTTC
once	TRBV12-3/TRBV12-4	TRBD1	TRBJ1-5	CASSPGDRGRETQHF	TGTGCCAGCTCCCCCGGGGACAGGGGAAGGGAGACCCAGCATTTT
many	TRBV29-1	-	TRBJ1-2	CSVERAGQDYGYTF	TGCAGCGTTGAGCGCGCAGGGCAGGACTATGGCTACACCTTC
-	TRBV5-1	-	TRBJ1-4	CASSPRRGFNEKLFF	TGCGCCAGCAGCCCCCGGCGGGGTTTTAATGAAAAACTGTTTTTT
-	TRBV7-2	-	TRBJ2-7	CASSQDLALATNEQYF	TGCGCCAGCAGCCAAGATCTCGCCTTAGCCACCAACGAGCAGTACTTC
few	TRBV10-3	TRBD1	TRBJ1-2	CATGTGGTNYGYTF	TGTGCCACCGGGACAGGGGGCACTAACTATGGCTACACCTTC
many	TRBV7-7	-	TRBJ2-2	CASSATGTNTGELFF	TGTGCTAGCAGCGCAACCGGGACGAACACCGGGGAGCTGTTTTTT
-	TRBV12-3/TRBV12-4	-	TRBJ1-1	CASSSGVITFEAFF	TGTGCCAGCAGTTCGGGAGTAATAACTTTTGAAGCTTTCTTT
many	TRBV15	-	TRBJ2-7	CATSREGGGVREQYF	TGTGCCACCAGCAGAGAAGGGGGGGGGGTGCGCGAGCAGTACTTC